This T cell receptor beta chain was recovered during a study of CD8 T cells in Susac syndrome (dated by TCRdb to 2018 to 2020). Context from the whole study: Among the sequenced Susac syndrome patients, more than five had clinically active disease and about 8 were in clinical remission. At blood withdrawal, Susac syndrome patients were either therapy-naive, taking corticosteroids (in some cases with IVIg as well), or taking IVIg alone. Repertoire sequencing was used to test whether CD8+ T cell activation and differentiation in Susac syndrome was antigen driven. Clonality of the CD8+ T cell repertoire was compared between more than 10 healthy donors, about 14 Susac syndrome patients and some 15 multiple sclerosis patients.

Peripheral blood CD8+ and CD4+ T cells from healthy donors, Susac syndrome patients and multiple sclerosis patients were profiled using high-throughput TCR beta sequencing. Susac syndrome patients met recently defined diagnostic criteria for definite or probable disease. Bulk CD8+ and CD4+ T cells were purified by magnetic negative isolation, while CD8+ TEMRA cells were enriched using FACS. Blood was drawn into EDTA tubes, processed within 24 hours, and PBMCs were isolated by density gradient centrifugation. PBMCs intended for TCR sequencing were frozen in liquid nitrogen and were later thawed in a 37 degrees C water bath. A purity of at least 90% was achieved for sorted or isolated CD4+, CD8+ and CD8+ TEMRA cells. V is pruned by 4 bases and J by 5 bases, leaving 5 bases of the junction without a gene match. The CDR3, cysteine through phenylalanine, is 16 amino acids long. Just CDR3 DNA is preserved here, 48 bases in frame from base 1. The germline V gene (reference sequence) supplies CDR1 LGHDT and CDR2 YNNKEL.

To note about this clonotype: Its target antigen remains unknown. No much larger clone is present one base from it, and per-base qualities are unavailable.

Summary of the overall study and its limitations: The number of individuals in the TCR sequencing and HLA analysis was acknowledged as relatively small. Looking at Susac-specific public clones, the researchers identified some 15 in the total CD8+ repertoire and a few in the CD8+ TEMRA repertoire. Clonal expansion was observed in Susac syndrome CD8+ repertoires, with the highest expansion in CD8+ TEMRA cells and greater expansion in clinically active than in remitting patients.

RNA was extracted with the RNeasy kit and roughly 0.45 to 1 ug was reverse transcribed using random hexamers. The immunoSEQ multiplex PCR assay, covering 54 Vbeta and 13 Jbeta segments, was used to amplify TCR beta CDR3 regions. PCR amplification bias was corrected by using a synthetic template baseline for primer optimization and computational correction. Concerning the study's data processing: Reads were assigned to V, D and J genes according to IMGT and analyzed in immunoSEQ Analyzer, with only productive sequences retained. Clonality was calculated as one minus the Shannon entropy normalized by log2 of the number of productive unique sequences. For each patient and control, public and private clones were evaluated within the 100 most prevalent clones. A clone was defined as Susac-specific if it was absent from the healthy and MS cohorts, from some 1,100 published viral clones and from other ImmuneACCESS disease sequences. TCRdb passed the public sequencing reads through fastp at Q25 and MiXCR, retaining productive beta sequences. Each CDR3 protein gets just one entry, which takes the most common genes and DNA from the rows behind it. TCRdb's processing, not the authors', yielded these V and J calls. The sample table lists 75,000 to 95,000 distinct CDR3 sequences, over 85% of them with a count of one. The leading ten clones occupy 0.35% to 0.55% of the sample.

The chain was built from TRBV3-1 and TRBJ2-5; 15 junctional bases match TRBD2. The TCR originated in a human donor with Susac syndrome. Specimen: CD8+ T cells from PBMCs. The DNA sequence is as follows: TGTGCCAGCAGCCGCTGGACTAGCGGGGGGGATGAGACCCAGTACTTC. The resulting protein is CASSRWTSGGDETQYF.